These 23 T cell receptor beta chains were sequenced from one sample in a study of cytomegalovirus exposure and HLA in healthy donors. 60 Vbeta and 13 Jbeta primers were used in PCR. Libraries were prepared by immunoSEQ multiplex PCR; TCRdb keeps only in-frame clonotypes and omits some of them. The profile shows approximately 40,000 clones, 86% of them singletons. Sequenced input: PBMCs. These receptors all come from a woman between 35 and 50 years old in good health and CMV-seropositive.

The V gene is TRBV6-6, the J gene TRBJ2-7; 10 bases map to TRBD1. Per the germline V gene, CDR1 is MNHNY and CDR2 is SVGAGI (reference sequence). Germline trimming cut 8 bases from V and 3 bases from J; bases unmatched to any gene: 1. The CDR3 is 12 residues long. In DNA, the CDR3 is TGTGCCAGCGGGACAGGGGTCTACGAGCAGTACTTC. It is translated as CASGTGVYEQYF.

This clone has just one count. The rearrangement uses TRBV6-1 and TRBJ1-2, with D possibly TRBD1 on 6 matching bases. V was cut by 7 bases and J by 2 bases, with 26 bases left in between. The V gene's germline CDR1 is MNHNS and CDR2 SASEGT. The CDR3 runs 18 residues. The CDR3 DNA reads as TGTGCCAGCACTGACCTACCTCCTGGACAGCACACGAACTATGGCTACACCTTC. It is translated as CASTDLPPGQHTNYGYTF.

A single count supports this clone. The chain links TRBV11-2 to TRBJ1-2; TRBD1 matches 8 bases. V dropped 4 bases and J dropped 4; count of bases not matched to a gene: 8. CDR3 length: 15 amino acids. Germline CDR1 and CDR2: SGHAT and FQNNGV. CDR3 DNA: TGTGCCAGCAGCTCTACAGGGGGGACGAGCTATGGCTACACCTTC. Its protein is CASSSTGGTSYGYTF.

The chain couples TRBV27 to TRBJ1-1; maybe TRBD1 (5 bases). Trimming shortened V by 0 bases and J by 7 bases, and 9 bases separated the two germline ends. Germline V gives CDR1 MNHEY, CDR2 SMNVEV (reference sequence). The CDR3 runs to 13 residues. The CDR3 DNA reads as TGTGCCAGCAGTTTATCCGGTAGGGGTGAAGCTTTCTTT. Protein sequence: CASSLSGRGEAFF.

The rearrangement links TRBV11-2 to TRBJ2-1; 8 positions agree with TRBD1. Germline assignment: CDR1 SGHAT and CDR2 FQNNGV. V was clipped by 5 bases and J by 7 bases; unmatched bases: 13. This CDR3 has 16 residues. The CDR3 loop is CASSRLRGQGGNEQFF. Here the CDR3 DNA reads TGTGCCAGCAGCCGCCTCCGAGGACAGGGTGGTAATGAGCAGTTCTTC.

The V call is TRBV10-3, the J call TRBJ1-1; D unresolved. The V gene lost 2 bases and the J gene lost 3 bases, with 13 bases spanning the gap. The CDR3 sequence is 15 residues long. CDR1 and CDR2 from the germline V gene are ENHRY and SYGVKD. CDR3: CAISERASEDTEAFF. Written as DNA, the CDR3 is TGTGCCATCAGTGAGCGGGCCTCGGAGGACACTGAAGCTTTCTTT.

The rearrangement joins TRBV19 to TRBJ1-3; D ambiguous. Germline V lookup: CDR1 LNHDA, CDR2 SQIVND (reference sequence). The CDR3 is 15 amino acids. The ends were cut back, 3 bases at V and 0 bases at J, with 9 bases in the middle. The CDR3 here is CASSMGRSSGNTIYF. The CDR3 nucleotides are TGTGCCAGTAGTATGGGCAGAAGCTCTGGAAACACCATATATTTT.

The rearrangement links TRBV7-8 to TRBJ1-6; 9 nucleotides agree with TRBD1. This CDR3 region has 15 residues. Per germline, CDR1 SGHVS and CDR2 FQNEAQ. The ends lost 4 bases at V and 7 bases at J; junction bases unmatched: 5. CDR3 loop: CASSSDRGWNSPLHF. The CDR3 DNA is TGTGCCAGCAGCTCCGACAGGGGGTGGAATTCACCCCTCCACTTT. Combining the CDR3 with reference TRBV7-8 and TRBJ1-6 gives the whole variable domain GAGVSQSPRYKVAKRGQDVALRCDPISGHVSLFWYQQALGQGPEFLTYFQNEAQLDKSGLPSDRFFAERPEGSVSTLKIQRTQQEDSAVYLCASSSDRGWNSPLHFGNGTRLTVT.

CDR3 coding DNA: TGTGCCAGCAGCCCGGGACTAGCGGGGGCCGGGGAAGAGACCCAGTACTTC. Translating gives CASSPGLAGAGEETQYF. J is TRBJ2-5 and V is TRBV13; 14 bases line up with TRBD2. Looked up from germline, CDR1 is PRHDT and CDR2 is FYEKMQ (reference sequence). The J segment lost 3 bases and the V segment lost 5 bases, leaving 8 bases of the junction unmatched. This CDR3 spans 17 amino acids.

J is TRBJ1-4 and V is TRBV2; D is unclear. Per germline, CDR1 SNHLY and CDR2 FYNNEI. The V end was cut by 4 bases, the J end by 0 bases, with 12 bases between. The length of the CDR3 is 16 residues. The CDR3 DNA reads as TGTGCCAGCAGTGGACCGGAGCTAGCAACTAATGAAAAACTGTTTTTT. Its translation is CASSGPELATNEKLFF.

The chain links TRBV6-5 to TRBJ1-3, with D perhaps TRBD1 (5 bases). The germline V gene has CDR1 MNHEY and CDR2 SVGAGI. V lost 7 bases and J 0 bases, leaving 13 bases between the germline ends. The CDR3 length is 15 residues. CDR3 coding DNA: TGTGCCAGCAAGAGGAACAGGATCTCTGGAAACACCATATATTTT. This sequence encodes CASKRNRISGNTIYF.

The CDR3 protein is CASSYSGQGIDTQYF. CDR3 DNA: TGTGCCAGCAGTTACAGCGGACAGGGGATAGATACGCAGTATTTT. The rearrangement joins TRBV6-5 to TRBJ2-3; 9 nucleotides line up with TRBD1. V dropped 2 bases and J dropped 5; count of bases not matched to a gene: 5. CDR1 is MNHEY, CDR2 SVGAGI, per germline. The length of the CDR3 is 15 residues.

The V and J genes are TRBV30 and TRBJ2-2; 12 bases map to TRBD2. V gave up 3 bases and J gave up 8 bases; unmatched junction bases: 4. This CDR3 comprises 14 residues. Germline CDR1 and CDR2: GTSNPN and SVGIG (reference sequence). CDR3 in amino acids: CAWRTSGGSGELFF. CDR3 in DNA: TGTGCCTGGAGGACTAGCGGGGGATCTGGGGAGCTGTTTTTT. The full variable domain, in which reference TRBV30 and TRBJ2-2 provide the parts outside the CDR3, is SQTIHQWPATLVQPVGSPLSLECTVEGTSNPNLYWYRQAAGRGLQLLFYSVGIGQISSEVPQNLSASRPQDRQFILSSKKLLLSDSGFYLCAWRTSGGSGELFFGEGSRLTVL.

The chain combines TRBV6-5 with TRBJ2-3; perhaps TRBD1 as D (5 bases). The germline V and J ends were trimmed by 4 bases and 1 base, with 6 bases remaining between them. Germline CDR1 is MNHEY and CDR2 is SVGAGI. The CDR3 runs 13 residues. The CDR3 DNA sequence: TGTGCCAGCAGTTTCAGGGGCACAGATACGCAGTATTTT. This codes for CASSFRGTDTQYF.

The V gene is TRBV6-5, the J gene TRBJ1-4; perhaps TRBD1 as D (6 bases). The V gene's germline CDR1 is MNHEY and CDR2 SVGAGI. CDR3 length equals 14 residues. V was cut by 3 bases and J by 8 bases, with 13 bases left in between. The CDR3 loop reads CASSYSSQGEKLFF. The CDR3, as DNA: TGTGCCAGCAGTTATTCCAGCCAGGGGGAAAAACTGTTTTTT.

CDR3 nucleotide sequence: TGTGCCAGCAGTGAAGGGGCAGGGGTTGGGGCCAACGTCCTGACTTTC. It codes for CASSEGAGVGANVLTF. The chain couples TRBV6-1 to TRBJ2-6; D possibly corresponds to TRBD1 (6 bases). Trimming shortened V by 1 base and J by 3 bases, and 10 bases separated the two germline ends. This CDR3 region has 16 residues. Germline V gene data show CDR1 as MNHNS and CDR2 as SASEGT.

The chain couples TRBV7-3 to TRBJ2-1, with 13 nucleotides matching TRBD2. The CDR3 sequence is 17 residues long. The junction had 7 bases not matched to a gene; V was cut back by 4 bases and J by 4 bases. The germline V gene has CDR1 SGHTA and CDR2 FQGTGA. CDR3 region: CASSSGLAGLTYNEQFF. CDR3 DNA: TGTGCCAGCAGCTCGGGACTAGCGGGGCTCACTTACAATGAGCAGTTCTTC. Combining the CDR3 with reference TRBV7-3 and TRBJ2-1 gives the whole variable domain GAGVSQTPSNKVTEKGKYVELRCDPISGHTALYWYRQSLGQGPEFLIYFQGTGAADDSGLPNDRFFAVRPEGSVSTLKIQRTERGDSAVYLCASSSGLAGLTYNEQFFGPGTRLTVL.

This clone occurred once. J is TRBJ2-5 and V is TRBV15; a weak D match, TRBD1 (5 bases). Germline CDR1 is LNHNV and CDR2 is YYDKDF (reference sequence). The CDR3 has 17 residues. V lost 0 bases and J lost 5, with 19 bases in between. The chain's CDR3 is CATSRDMGYGSGETQYF. The CDR3, as DNA: TGTGCCACCAGCAGAGATATGGGGTACGGTTCAGGGGAGACCCAGTACTTC.

This chain links TRBV2 with TRBJ2-3; maybe TRBD2 (7 bases). Trimming stripped 3 bases from V and 5 bases from J, with 15 bases between. The CDR3 runs to 15 residues. Germline CDR1 and CDR2: SNHLY and FYNNEI. DNA of the CDR3: TGTGCCAGCAGTGATGGGAGGGGGGCCTTAGATACGCAGTATTTT. Its protein product is CASSDGRGALDTQYF. Full variable domain (missing parts from reference TRBV2 and TRBJ2-3): EPEVTQTPSHQVTQMGQEVILRCVPISNHLYFYWYRQILGQKVEFLVSFYNNEISEKSEIFDDQFSVERPDGSNFTLKIRSTKLEDSAMYFCASSDGRGALDTQYFGPGTRLTVL.

The rearrangement uses TRBV6-5 and TRBJ2-7, with TRBD1 as a possible D gene (5 bases). Trimming stripped 0 bases from V and 3 bases from J, with 12 bases between. Germline V gives CDR1 MNHEY, CDR2 SVGAGI. The CDR3 contains 15 residues. The CDR3 loop is CASSYSGIGDYEQYF. In nucleotides, the CDR3 is TGTGCCAGCAGTTACTCGGGGATAGGGGACTACGAGCAGTACTTC.

Here the CDR3 reads CASSWVTGGTDTQYF. The CDR3 bases are TGTGCCAGCAGCTGGGTGACAGGGGGCACAGATACGCAGTATTTT. The J gene is TRBJ2-3, the V gene TRBV7-2, with TRBD1 matching over 8 bases. Germline CDR1 and CDR2: SGHTA and FQGNSA. With V trimmed by 4 bases and J by 1 base, 4 bases remained unmatched. The CDR3 is 15 amino acids.

This clone was seen a handful of times. The DNA of the CDR3 is TGCGCCAGCAGCCAAGATAGGGCTGGGGGGGGGACTGAAGCTTTCTTT. This codes for CASSQDRAGGGTEAFF. V gene TRBV4-1 combines with J gene TRBJ1-1; TRBD1 is a possible D gene (5 bases). This CDR3 is built from 16 residues. From germline, CDR1 is MGHRA and CDR2 YSYEKL. V lost 0 bases, J lost 5 bases, and 16 bases lay in between.

The V call is TRBV29-1, the J call TRBJ1-2; 7 bases align to TRBD1. The CDR3 runs 16 residues. Trimming removed 3 bases from V and 3 bases from J; junction bases left unmatched: 13. Germline V lookup: CDR1 SQVTM, CDR2 ANQGSEA. The CDR3, as DNA: TGCAGCGTTGAGGCGACCACGGGACAGTCTTACTATGGCTACACCTTC. The encoded protein is CSVEATTGQSYYGYTF.